Only one count was recorded for the clone carrying this TCR beta chain. CDR1 and CDR2 from the germline V gene are SNHLY and FYNNEI. The CDR3 extends over 15 amino acids. Trimming stripped 4 bases from V and 6 bases from J, with 15 bases between. Negatively enriched CD4+ T cells were divided by CD45RA into naive and memory. The data originate from a study of shared clonotypes between healthy human individuals. Profiling relied on immunoSEQ multiplex PCR, and the TCRdb table lists in-frame clones only, not all of them. Of some 2.4 million clones listed, approximately 94% were seen once; the top ten hold approximately 0.37%.

What was sequenced was naive CD4+ T cells from PBMCs. Subset reported: CD45RA+ positively selected. This TCR derives from a man in his late teens or twenties in good health. Some clones in this sample may be carry-over from other donors' samples. This rearrangement joins TRBV2 to TRBJ2-2, with TRBD1 as a possible D gene (6 bases). The CDR3 DNA is TGTGCCAGCAGTGCAACAGGGATCTCACCCGGGGAGCTGTTTTTT. Translating gives CASSATGISPGELFF.